The 29 T cell receptor beta chains below all came from one sample that was sequenced in a study of spatial heterogeneity in lung cancer. Study-wide results and limits: How many expanded intratumoral alpha and beta TCRs were present tracked the tumor mutation count, which was a count of nonsynonymous mutations.

No antigen has been identified for these receptors. TCRdb re-analysed the 5' RACE reads in MiXCR, keeping a single row per CDR3 protein. Of 7,000 to 9,500 distinct CDR3 sequences listed, approximately 5.5% were seen once; the top ten hold around 25%. Time point specified: sample taken at primary tumor resection. Sequencing used lung tumor tissue, obtained at surgery. The receptors derive from a female donor with early-stage non-small cell lung cancer.

This clonotype was counted a few times. This chain joins TRBV7-9 and TRBJ1-2, with 9 nucleotides matching TRBD1. The V gene's germline CDR1 is SEHNR and CDR2 FQNEAQ (reference sequence). The CDR3 has 19 amino acids. With 5 bases clipped from V and 5 bases from J, the junction kept 21 bases outside the gene matches. CDR3 in amino acids: CASSPRLRGTGPPFYGYTF. The DNA of the CDR3 is TGTGCCAGCAGCCCTAGGCTTCGTGGGACAGGGCCCCCCTTTTATGGCTACACCTTC.

V and J are TRBV12-3 or TRBV12-4 and TRBJ2-3; no clear D gene. The V gene lost 3 bases and the J gene lost 4 bases, with 2 bases spanning the gap. The CDR3 loop spans 11 amino acids. The DNA for the CDR3 is TGTGCCAGCAGTTTCGCAGATACGCAGTATTTT. Protein sequence: CASSFADTQYF.

This clonotype was observed many times. The chain carries TRBV12-3 or TRBV12-4 and TRBJ2-1, with 11 bases fitting TRBD2. The junction had 3 bases not matched to a gene; V was cut back by 5 bases and J by 3 bases. This CDR3 is built from 15 residues. CDR3 DNA sequence: TGTGCCAGCAGTCTACTAGCGGGAGTCTACAATGAGCAGTTCTTC. Amino acid sequence: CASSLLAGVYNEQFF.

This clonotype was counted at least ten times. V usage is TRBV6-5 and J usage is TRBJ2-5; 10 positions agree with TRBD1. The junction had 2 bases not matched to a gene; V was cut back by 6 bases and J by 4 bases. Germline CDR1 MNHEY, CDR2 SVGAGI. The CDR3 has 13 amino acids. CDR3 nucleotides: TGTGCCAGCAGAAGGACAGGGGGAGAGACCCAGTACTTC. It translates to CASRRTGGETQYF.

This clonotype is categorized as medium-sized. This chain joins TRBV7-6 and TRBJ1-6; 7 bases align to TRBD1. There are 15 residues in the CDR3. Unmatched junction bases numbered 8, after V lost 5 bases and J lost 7 bases. From germline, CDR1 is SGHVS and CDR2 FNYEAQ. CDR3 bases: TGTGCCAGCAGCCCCACGCAGGGGGAAAATTCACCCCTCCACTTT. It specifies CASSPTQGENSPLHF.

The chain uses TRBV5-1 and TRBJ1-4; 7 nucleotides agree with TRBD1. Germline V gene sequence: CDR1 SGHRS, CDR2 YFSETQ. V lost 2 bases and J lost 7; bases outside the gene matches: 5. The CDR3 runs 14 residues. This chain's CDR3 is CASSLTGVFEKLFF. The CDR3 DNA is TGCGCCAGCAGCTTAACAGGGGTATTTGAAAAACTGTTTTTT.

The sample holds many counts of this clonotype. The CDR3 here is CASSLDRASEAFF. CDR3 nucleotide sequence: TGTGCCAGCAGCTTAGACAGGGCAAGTGAAGCTTTCTTT. This rearrangement joins TRBV7-2 to TRBJ1-1; possible D gene TRBD1, 6 bases. The germline gives CDR1 SGHTA, CDR2 FQGNSA. V was shortened by 1 base and J by 7 bases, with 10 bases between the two germline ends. The CDR3 sequence is 13 residues long. The complete variable domain, with remaining parts taken from reference TRBV7-2 and TRBJ1-1, reads GAGVSQSPSNKVTEKGKDVELRCDPISGHTALYWYRQSLGQGLEFLIYFQGNSAPDKSGLPSDRFSAERTGGSVSTLTIQRTQQEDSAVYLCASSLDRASEAFFGQGTRLTVV.

This clonotype was found many times. The CDR3 loop reads CASSLGSRSGNTIYF. CDR3 bases: TGTGCCAGCAGTTTAGGGAGCAGATCTGGAAACACCATATATTTT. This rearrangement joins TRBV12-3 or TRBV12-4 to TRBJ1-3; D gene ambiguous. The V and J ends lost 1 base and 1 base respectively, with 8 bases between them. This CDR3 has 15 amino acids.

This clonotype was counted only a few times. The V gene is TRBV6-1, the J gene TRBJ1-2; D gene unclear. The CDR3 is 15 amino acids. Deletions cut 5 bases from V and 2 bases from J, with 15 bases between. Germline CDR1 reads MNHNS; CDR2 reads SASEGT. The CDR3, as DNA: TGTGCCAGCAGTATGAAGTCCTCTGGGAACTATGGCTACACCTTC. It specifies CASSMKSSGNYGYTF.

The table lists this clonotype with a few counts. The rearrangement links TRBV29-1 to TRBJ2-7; 7 bases map to TRBD1. The germline gives CDR1 SQVTM, CDR2 ANQGSEA. The CDR3 is made up of 12 amino acids. V shed 4 bases, J shed 3 bases, and the junction held 3 bases outside the gene matches. The CDR3 loop is CSVADRVYEQYF. CDR3 coding DNA: TGCAGCGTTGCCGACAGGGTCTACGAGCAGTACTTC.

The chain joins TRBV6-6 to TRBJ2-1; possibly TRBD1 or TRBD2 for D (5 bases each). Trimming removed 4 bases from V and 4 bases from J, with 8 bases in between. There are 13 residues in the CDR3. The germline V gene encodes CDR1 MNHNY and CDR2 SVGAGI (reference sequence). The CDR3 loop is CASSFGAYNEQFF. CDR3 DNA sequence: TGTGCCAGCAGTTTCGGGGCATACAATGAGCAGTTCTTC.

This clonotype has at least ten counts. The chain links TRBV15 to TRBJ2-1; 12 nucleotides match TRBD1. Trimming removed 4 bases from V and 8 bases from J; junction bases left unmatched: 6. CDR1 is LNHNV, CDR2 YYDKDF, per germline (reference sequence). CDR3 length: 15 residues. Written as DNA, the CDR3 is TGTGCCACCAGCACTGGGGGGACAGGGGGCTATGAGCAGTTCTTC. As protein: CATSTGGTGGYEQFF.

This clonotype is labeled medium-sized. The chain links TRBV29-1 to TRBJ2-5, with D unclear. The CDR3 is 11 amino acids. V gave up 5 bases and J gave up 5 bases, with 9 bases separating them. The germline V gene encodes CDR1 SQVTM and CDR2 ANQGSEA. DNA of the CDR3: TGCAGCGTTCAACCTAAGGAGACCCAGTACTTC. Encoded protein: CSVQPKETQYF.

By its share, this clonotype is medium-sized (0.01 to 0.1%). The chain uses TRBV7-2 and TRBJ1-1, with no clear D. The CDR3 totals 15 residues. Germline values: CDR1 SGHTA, CDR2 FQGNSA. Trimming took off 1 base at V and 0 bases at J, with 9 bases between the two ends. The CDR3 DNA follows: TGTGCCAGCAGCTTAGAAGGTGATATGAACACTGAAGCTTTCTTT. Translated, it gives CASSLEGDMNTEAFF. Using reference TRBV7-2 and TRBJ1-1 for the parts outside the CDR3, the full variable domain is GAGVSQSPSNKVTEKGKDVELRCDPISGHTALYWYRQSLGQGLEFLIYFQGNSAPDKSGLPSDRFSAERTGGSVSTLTIQRTQQEDSAVYLCASSLEGDMNTEAFFGQGTRLTVV.

This clonotype was detected ten times or more. This chain links TRBV2 with TRBJ1-6; D may be TRBD1 (6 bases). V was cut by 2 bases and J by 10 bases, with 12 bases left in between. The CDR3 totals 14 residues. The germline V gene encodes CDR1 SNHLY and CDR2 FYNNEI. The CDR3 region has the DNA TGTGCCAGCAGTGAAACAGGGAATCGCTCACCCCTCCACTTT. Translation gives CASSETGNRSPLHF.

This clonotype was detected many times. In nucleotides, the CDR3 is TGTGCCACCGCGACAGGGGGATATGGCTACACCTTC. Its translation: CATATGGYGYTF. J is TRBJ1-2 and V is TRBV7-9, with TRBD1 matching 9 bases. The CDR3 covers 12 residues. Trimming cost V 10 bases and J 5 bases; bases outside gene matches: 5. Germline V gene sequence: CDR1 SEHNR, CDR2 FQNEAQ (reference sequence).

This clonotype is medium-sized by share. J is TRBJ2-7 and V is TRBV5-4; 10 bases match TRBD2. V lost 4 bases and J lost 1; bases outside the gene matches: 5. CDR3 length equals 15 residues. The germline gives CDR1 SGHNT, CDR2 YYREEE (reference sequence). CDR3 sequence: CASSTPGLASYEQYF. As DNA, the CDR3 is TGTGCCAGCAGCACGCCGGGACTAGCGTCCTACGAGCAGTACTTC.

This clonotype was detected ten times or more. This chain's CDR3 is CASSSTGQGFEKLFF. DNA of the CDR3: TGTGCCAGCAGCTCCACGGGACAAGGGTTTGAAAAACTGTTTTTT. This rearrangement joins TRBV7-2 to TRBJ1-4, with D possibly being TRBD1 (6 bases). Germline loops: CDR1 SGHTA, CDR2 FQGNSA. V lost 4 bases to trimming and J lost 7 bases, with 16 bases between them. The CDR3 length is 15 residues. Filled out from reference TRBV7-2 and TRBJ1-4, the complete variable domain reads GAGVSQSPSNKVTEKGKDVELRCDPISGHTALYWYRQSLGQGLEFLIYFQGNSAPDKSGLPSDRFSAERTGGSVSTLTIQRTQQEDSAVYLCASSSTGQGFEKLFFGSGTQLSVL.

In its sample, this clonotype was seen many times. The chain is built from TRBV20-1 and TRBJ1-2; D is perhaps TRBD1 (6 bases). The V and J ends lost 5 bases and 1 base respectively, with 11 bases between them. CDR3 length: 13 amino acids. Germline V gene data show CDR1 as DFQATT and CDR2 as SNEGSKA (reference sequence). The chain's CDR3 is CSAPNRDNYGYTF. The DNA of the CDR3 is TGCAGTGCTCCCAACAGGGATAACTATGGCTACACCTTC.

The rearrangement uses TRBV24-1 and TRBJ2-7, with D hard to call. The CDR3 extends over 13 amino acids. Germline values: CDR1 KGHDR, CDR2 SFDVKD. V shed 0 bases and J shed 6 bases, with 8 bases lying between them. CDR3 sequence: CATSDLPGCEQYF. CDR3 bases: TGTGCCACCAGTGATTTGCCGGGCTGCGAGCAGTACTTC.

This clonotype was picked up many times. The CDR3 DNA follows: TGTGCCAGCTCACCCAGGGTTGTAGCCAAAAACATTCAGTACTTC. Protein: CASSPRVVAKNIQYF. The rearrangement uses TRBV18 and TRBJ2-4, with a possible D match to TRBD1 (5 bases). The CDR3 is made up of 15 amino acids. Germline CDR1 reads KGHSH; CDR2 reads LQKENI. V lost 3 bases and J 0 bases, leaving 9 bases between the germline ends.

This clonotype was counted many times. The V call is TRBV9, the J call TRBJ2-3; D unresolved. Trimming took off 2 bases at V and 3 bases at J, with 10 bases between the two ends. The CDR3 runs 14 residues. The germline V gene has CDR1 SGDLS and CDR2 YYNGEE. The CDR3 DNA is TGTGCCAGCAGCGTGTCCGTAGGGACAGATACGCAGTATTTT. It encodes CASSVSVGTDTQYF.

This clonotype is large. This chain joins TRBV29-1 and TRBJ1-2, with 9 bases aligning to TRBD1. The germline CDR1 and CDR2 sequences are SQVTM and ANQGSEA. The CDR3 extends over 15 amino acids. J gave up 0 bases and V 6 bases, and 8 bases lay outside the gene matches. As DNA, the CDR3 is TGCAGCGTCGTGGGACAGGGAGGATCTAACTATGGCTACACCTTC. This codes for CSVVGQGGSNYGYTF.

The chain has TRBV7-2 and TRBJ2-3; 7 bases are a match to TRBD1. Germline V gene sequence: CDR1 SGHTA, CDR2 FQGNSA. V lost 2 bases, J lost 6 bases, and 11 bases stayed unmatched. The CDR3 contains 16 residues. CDR3 loop: CASSLIPGGMADTQYF. As DNA, the CDR3 is TGTGCCAGCAGCTTAATACCAGGGGGTATGGCGGATACGCAGTATTTT.

Ten or more counts support this clonotype. This chain joins TRBV20-1 and TRBJ2-3, with 8 bases identical to TRBD2. The CDR3 consists of 17 residues. V shed 3 bases, J shed 0 bases, and the junction held 11 bases outside the gene matches. Germline V gives CDR1 DFQATT, CDR2 SNEGSKA (reference sequence). Here the CDR3 DNA reads TGCAGTGCTAGTGCGCCTAGCGGGCCAGGGAGCACAGATACGCAGTATTTT. As protein: CSASAPSGPGSTDTQYF.

This clonotype was observed many times. The chain joins TRBV20-1 to TRBJ1-2; the D gene is possibly TRBD1 (6 bases). The CDR3 contains 14 residues. V was clipped by 1 base and J by 6 bases, with 15 bases between them. CDR1 is DFQATT and CDR2 is SNEGSKA in the germline V gene (reference sequence). CDR3 residues: CSARAPSQGNGYTF. The CDR3 region has the DNA TGCAGTGCTAGAGCGCCAAGTCAGGGGAATGGCTACACCTTC.

This sequence joins TRBV11-2 and TRBJ2-5; 9 nucleotides align to TRBD2. V lost 5 bases and J lost 2; bases outside the gene matches: 18. The CDR3 contains 19 residues. Germline loops: CDR1 SGHAT, CDR2 FQNNGV. Here the CDR3 DNA reads TGTGCCAGCAGCGGACCGCCAGGGGAGAGCGGGGGGCAACAAGAGACCCAGTACTTC. Its protein product is CASSGPPGESGGQQETQYF. The variable domain in full, completed from reference TRBV11-2 and TRBJ2-5, reads EAGVAQSPRYKIIEKRQSVAFWCNPISGHATLYWYQQILGQGPKLLIQFQNNGVVDDSQLPKDRFSAERLKGVDSTLKIQPAKLEDSAVYLCASSGPPGESGGQQETQYFGPGTRLLVL.

This clonotype was seen at least ten times. V gene TRBV6-4 combines with J gene TRBJ2-7; D ambiguous. The V end lost 0 bases, the J end lost 5 bases, and 5 bases lay between the germline ends. From germline, CDR1 is MRHNA and CDR2 SNTAGT. CDR3 length: 12 amino acids. The CDR3: CASSDSGHEQYF. For the CDR3, the DNA is TGTGCCAGCAGTGACTCGGGTCACGAGCAGTACTTC.

This clonotype was counted ten times or more. This rearrangement joins TRBV7-9 to TRBJ2-7, with 11 bases identical to TRBD1. In germline, CDR1 is SEHNR, CDR2 FQNEAQ (reference sequence). Germline trimming cut 8 bases from V and 4 bases from J; bases unmatched to any gene: 4. The CDR3 has 13 residues. The CDR3 sequence is CASADRGPYEQYF. For the CDR3, the DNA is TGTGCCAGCGCGGACAGGGGGCCGTACGAGCAGTACTTC.